The sequence of this T cell receptor beta chain was determined in a study of siplizumab effects on memory and regulatory T cells. Notes on the study in general: The mean Treg-derived percentage of mappable alloreactive CD4+ clones was 60% to 80% with siplizumab compared with 25% to 30% in controls.

Method: immunoSEQ multiplex PCR; TCRdb's copy keeps in-frame clones and lacks some. The sample has around 99,000 clones; around 92% are singletons. Details on this clone: Its antigen is not known.

The sample comprised Tregs sorted from blood. The sequence was collected from a human donor in good health.

The CDR3 here is CAAKRWGTDTQYF. The CDR3 coding sequence is TGTGCAGCTAAGCGCTGGGGCACAGATACGCAGTATTTT. The V gene is TRBV5-6, the J gene TRBJ2-3; D gene uncertain. This CDR3 spans 13 amino acids. In germline, CDR1 is SGHDT, CDR2 YYEEEE.